The 7 T cell receptor beta chains listed next were all sequenced from one sample in a study of shared clonotypes between healthy human individuals. Only in-frame clones appear in the TCRdb table, and some are missing; sequencing was by immunoSEQ multiplex PCR. The table includes about 1,800,000 clones, about 94% detected once. Naive CD8 cells lacked CD45RO and underwent positive selection for CCR7, leaving out terminally differentiated effector memory CD45RA+ cells. Material for sequencing was naive CD8+ T cells sorted from blood. Receptors originate from a man aged 18 to 30 in good health.

The chain has TRBV7-9 and TRBJ2-7; tentative D call: TRBD1 (7 bases). The ends were cut back, 8 bases at V and 2 bases at J, with 13 bases in the middle. Germline V lookup: CDR1 SEHNR, CDR2 FQNEAQ (reference sequence). This CDR3 contains 13 residues. The CDR3 protein is CASGGTETYEQYF. DNA of the CDR3: TGTGCCAGCGGGGGGACAGAAACCTACGAGCAGTACTTC.

V gene TRBV30 combines with J gene TRBJ2-3, with TRBD2 identical over 8 bases. Germline-derived CDR1 and CDR2 are GTSNPN and SVGIG (reference sequence). The CDR3 has 16 amino acids. Losses at the gene ends were 4 bases for V and 4 bases for J; bases not matched to a gene: 13. Here the CDR3 reads CAWNHVTGGPADTQYF. CDR3 bases: TGTGCCTGGAACCACGTTACGGGAGGGCCCGCAGATACGCAGTATTTT.

In DNA, the CDR3 is TGTGCCAGCAGCTCGGGAGGGGGACAGGGGGCTGATGGCTACACCTTC. Amino acid sequence: CASSSGGGQGADGYTF. The chain employs TRBV7-8 and TRBJ1-2; 12 nucleotides align to TRBD1. This CDR3 spans 16 amino acids. The germline V gene encodes CDR1 SGHVS and CDR2 FQNEAQ. V trimming: 4 bases; J trimming: 6 bases; junction bases outside the gene matches: 9. The variable domain in full, completed from reference TRBV7-8 and TRBJ1-2, reads GAGVSQSPRYKVAKRGQDVALRCDPISGHVSLFWYQQALGQGPEFLTYFQNEAQLDKSGLPSDRFFAERPEGSVSTLKIQRTQQEDSAVYLCASSSGGGQGADGYTFGSGTRLTVV.

This chain uses TRBV7-9 with TRBJ2-7; TRBD1 matches at 9 bases. The CDR3 loop spans 13 amino acids. V lost 5 bases to trimming and J lost 6 bases; unmatched junction nucleotides: 5. Germline lookup yields CDR1 SEHNR and CDR2 FQNEAQ (reference sequence). CDR3 sequence: CASSTGQGGEQYF. The CDR3 region has the DNA TGTGCCAGCAGCACGGGACAGGGTGGCGAGCAGTACTTC.

The rearrangement joins TRBV28 to TRBJ1-6, with D possibly TRBD1 on 6 matching bases. Trimming cost V 5 bases and J 1 base, with 18 bases left between them. Germline CDR1 is MDHEN and CDR2 is SYDVKM. The CDR3 has 18 residues. CDR3 protein: CASSGGPSGESYNSPLHF. In DNA form, the CDR3 reads TGTGCCAGCAGTGGGGGGCCCTCGGGAGAATCCTATAATTCACCCCTCCACTTT.

In its sample, this clone was seen once. The gene calls are TRBV28 and TRBJ1-4; tentatively, D is TRBD1 (5 bases). V shed 5 bases and J shed 6 bases, with 10 bases lying between them. CDR3 length: 13 amino acids. The germline V gene encodes CDR1 MDHEN and CDR2 SYDVKM. CDR3 protein: CASSRGEDEKLFF. The CDR3 coding sequence is TGTGCCAGCAGTAGGGGAGAGGATGAAAAACTGTTTTTT.

Here the CDR3 reads CASTGLAGYNEQFF. The CDR3 DNA reads as TGTGCCAGCACCGGACTAGCGGGCTACAATGAGCAGTTCTTC. The chain uses TRBV7-2 and TRBJ2-1, with 11 bases fitting TRBD2. The V gene end was trimmed by 7 bases and the J gene end by 3 bases; junction bases not matched to a gene: 2. Germline V lookup: CDR1 SGHTA, CDR2 FQGNSA. The CDR3 is made up of 14 amino acids. Drawing the rest from reference TRBV7-2 and TRBJ2-1, the complete variable domain is GAGVSQSPSNKVTEKGKDVELRCDPISGHTALYWYRQSLGQGLEFLIYFQGNSAPDKSGLPSDRFSAERTGGSVSTLTIQRTQQEDSAVYLCASTGLAGYNEQFFGPGTRLTVL.